This passage covers 20 T cell receptor beta chains from one sample sequenced in a study of PD-1 blockade in classical Hodgkin lymphoma. Patients all relapsed after autologous stem cell transplantation, and there was variation in brentuximab vedotin exposure. Here immunoSEQ multiplex PCR was the method, and the copy in TCRdb shows in-frame clones only, minus some. The sample yields some 15,000 clones, around 83% seen once. The sequenced sample was peripheral blood mononuclear cells (PBMCs), obtained before the second cycle of nivolumab. The receptors derive from a human donor with classical Hodgkin lymphoma.

The chain has TRBV7-3 and TRBJ1-1, with TRBD1 identical over 7 bases. The CDR3 runs to 14 residues. The V gene's germline CDR1 is SGHTA and CDR2 FQGTGA. The V gene end was trimmed by 3 bases and the J gene end by 1 base; junction bases not matched to a gene: 2. The CDR3 reads CASSLDRTNTEAFF. CDR3 nucleotides: TGTGCCAGCAGCTTGGACAGGACGAACACTGAAGCTTTCTTT.

This chain connects TRBV27 to TRBJ1-2; a weak D match, TRBD1 (5 bases). V was clipped by 3 bases and J by 4 bases, with 9 bases between them. Germline V lookup: CDR1 MNHEY, CDR2 SMNVEV (reference sequence). This CDR3 contains 13 residues. CDR3 in amino acids: CASSFGRGYGYTF. The CDR3 coding sequence is TGTGCCAGCAGTTTCGGAAGGGGCTATGGCTACACCTTC.

The chain uses TRBV5-1 and TRBJ1-6; D is ambiguous. In germline, CDR1 is SGHRS, CDR2 YFSETQ. V lost 0 bases and J lost 6, with 4 bases in between. The CDR3 is 13 residues long. CDR3 sequence: CASSLAFNSPLHF. CDR3 nucleotide sequence: TGCGCCAGCAGCTTGGCCTTTAATTCACCCCTCCACTTT.

The chain joins TRBV4-3 to TRBJ2-1; TRBD1 aligns across 7 bases. Germline loops: CDR1 LGHNA, CDR2 YSLEER. The CDR3 has 15 residues. Trimming cost V 2 bases and J 7 bases; bases outside gene matches: 8. CDR3 protein: CASSQRWDSLNEQFF. The CDR3 bases are TGCGCCAGCAGCCAAAGATGGGACAGTTTGAATGAGCAGTTCTTC.

This chain joins TRBV28 and TRBJ2-5; D ambiguous. V lost 4 bases and J 4 bases, leaving 4 bases between the germline ends. CDR1 MDHEN and CDR2 SYDVKM come from the germline V gene. This CDR3 is built from 11 residues. Here the CDR3 reads CASSSVETQYF. CDR3 DNA sequence: TGTGCCAGCAGTTCGGTAGAGACCCAGTACTTC.

This rearrangement joins TRBV5-1 to TRBJ2-7; D assignment may be TRBD1 or TRBD2 (5 bases each). This CDR3 has 16 residues. V lost 4 bases and J 2 bases, leaving 19 bases between the germline ends. The germline V gene encodes CDR1 SGHRS and CDR2 YFSETQ. CDR3 sequence (DNA): TGCGCCAGCAGCCCAGGACCCCGGCAGGGAGCCTACGAGCAGTACTTC. Translation: CASSPGPRQGAYEQYF.

Comment on this clone: This sample includes further DNA sequences coding for the same CDR3. The gene calls are TRBV2 and TRBJ2-7; 10 bases are shared with TRBD1. CDR1 and CDR2 from the germline V gene are SNHLY and FYNNEI. Trimming at V came to 8 bases and at J to 3 bases, leaving 1 base not matched to a gene. The CDR3 runs to 12 residues. This CDR3 reads CASRDRGYEQYF. The CDR3 DNA reads TGTGCCAGCCGGGACAGGGGCTACGAGCAGTACTTC.

This chain joins TRBV2 and TRBJ1-1; tentatively, D is TRBD1 (6 bases). Per germline, CDR1 SNHLY and CDR2 FYNNEI. This CDR3 is built from 14 residues. V was clipped by 6 bases and J by 5 bases, with 16 bases between them. The CDR3 DNA follows: TGTGCCAGCAGCCCCCAGACAAGGGGGACTGAAGCTTTCTTT. Translated, it gives CASSPQTRGTEAFF.

The chain has TRBV5-1 and TRBJ1-4; 7 bases match TRBD1. V was pared by 4 bases and J by 3 bases, with 6 bases of the junction left unmatched. Germline V CDR1 and CDR2: SGHRS, YFSETQ. The CDR3 has 15 amino acids. As DNA, the CDR3 is TGCGCCAGCAGCCCGGGACAGTCCCCTAATGAAAAACTGTTTTTT. It is translated as CASSPGQSPNEKLFF.

V is TRBV29-1 and J is TRBJ2-1; 9 nucleotides match TRBD1. The CDR3 is 12 residues long. Germline V CDR1 and CDR2: SQVTM, ANQGSEA. CDR3 protein: CRTGGGKNEQFF. CDR3 bases: TGCAGAACAGGGGGCGGTAAGAATGAGCAGTTCTTC.

V and J are TRBV9 and TRBJ1-1; D not resolved. Germline lookup yields CDR1 SGDLS and CDR2 YYNGEE. Trimming took 0 bases from V and 1 from J, leaving 4 bases between them. The CDR3 length is 13 residues. CDR3 sequence (DNA): TGTGCCAGCAGCGTAGATTGGAACACTGAAGCTTTCTTT. Amino acids: CASSVDWNTEAFF.

This chain joins TRBV15 and TRBJ1-1; D not certain. The V end lost 0 bases, the J end lost 1 base, and 15 bases lay between the germline ends. This CDR3 has 17 residues. Per germline, CDR1 LNHNV and CDR2 YYDKDF (reference sequence). Here the CDR3 reads CATSRDGIDRQNTEAFF. Written as DNA, the CDR3 is TGTGCCACCAGCAGAGATGGCATCGATCGACAGAACACTGAAGCTTTCTTT.

The chain links TRBV5-1 to TRBJ2-1, with 7 bases aligning to TRBD1. The germline gives CDR1 SGHRS, CDR2 YFSETQ. This CDR3 is built from 16 residues. The V gene end was trimmed by 4 bases and the J gene end by 0 bases; junction bases not matched to a gene: 7. In DNA, the CDR3 is TGCGCCAGCAGCCGTGAGGGGGCCTCCTCCTACAATGAGCAGTTCTTC. Its translation is CASSREGASSYNEQFF. Combining the CDR3 with reference TRBV5-1 and TRBJ2-1 gives the whole variable domain KAGVTQTPRYLIKTRGQQVTLSCSPISGHRSVSWYQQTPGQGLQFLFEYFSETQRNKGNFPGRFSGRQFSNSRSEMNVSTLELGDSALYLCASSREGASSYNEQFFGPGTRLTVL.

This chain links TRBV10-3 with TRBJ1-1, with 7 positions matching TRBD1. This CDR3 contains 14 residues. CDR1 ENHRY and CDR2 SYGVKD come from the germline V gene. V lost 0 bases, J lost 8 bases, and 6 bases stayed unmatched. The CDR3 region is CAISESIQGGEAFF. The CDR3 bases are TGTGCCATCAGTGAGTCAATCCAGGGGGGGGAAGCTTTCTTT.

The J gene is TRBJ1-2, the V gene TRBV9, with D perhaps TRBD1 (5 bases). The CDR3 length is 11 residues. Germline CDR1 SGDLS, CDR2 YYNGEE. The V and J ends lost 3 bases and 8 bases respectively, with 8 bases between them. The CDR3 protein is CASSAGLGYTF. The DNA of the CDR3 is TGTGCCAGCAGCGCAGGGTTAGGCTACACCTTC.

This chain connects TRBV4-1 to TRBJ1-1; D is perhaps TRBD1 (6 bases). Germline CDR1 and CDR2: MGHRA and YSYEKL. This CDR3 comprises 16 residues. V was trimmed by 1 base and J by 1 base, leaving 13 bases between them. The CDR3 DNA sequence: TGCGCCAGCAGCCAAGGTTCCACAGGGCCGAACACTGAAGCTTTCTTT. This translates into CASSQGSTGPNTEAFF.

This sequence joins TRBV19 and TRBJ2-7; 7 nucleotides line up with TRBD1. V dropped 3 bases and J dropped 0; count of bases not matched to a gene: 5. This CDR3 has 15 amino acids. CDR1 and CDR2 from the germline V gene are LNHDA and SQIVND (reference sequence). CDR3 region: CASSIFGDSSYEQYF. In DNA form, the CDR3 reads TGTGCCAGTAGTATTTTTGGGGACAGCTCCTACGAGCAGTACTTC.

This clone was seen only once. CDR3 sequence: CASSQGDRTTNEKLFF. The CDR3 bases are TGCGCCAGCAGCCAAGGCGACAGAACAACTAATGAAAAACTGTTTTTT. The chain combines TRBV4-3 with TRBJ1-4, with D perhaps matching TRBD1 (5 bases). CDR1 LGHNA and CDR2 YSLEER come from the germline V gene. CDR3 length equals 16 residues. The V end was cut by 1 base, the J end by 0 bases, with 9 bases between.

The CDR3 is CASSVGPGWRDEQYF. CDR3 coding DNA: TGTGCCAGCAGCGTAGGTCCAGGCTGGCGGGACGAGCAGTACTTC. V gene TRBV9 combines with J gene TRBJ2-7, with TRBD2 as a possible D gene (5 bases). V was shortened by 0 bases and J by 5 bases, with 15 bases between the two germline ends. Per germline, CDR1 SGDLS and CDR2 YYNGEE. The CDR3 has 15 residues. Full variable domain (outside the CDR3, taken from reference TRBV9 and TRBJ2-7): DSGVTQTPKHLITATGQRVTLRCSPRSGDLSVYWYQQSLDQGLQFLIQYYNGEERAKGNILERFSAQQFPDLHSELNLSSLELGDSALYFCASSVGPGWRDEQYFGPGTRLTVT.

V gene TRBV7-6 combines with J gene TRBJ1-4, with unresolved D. With 1 base removed from V and 3 bases from J, the gap between germline ends came to 3 bases. Germline V CDR1 and CDR2: SGHVS, FNYEAQ. CDR3 size: 13 residues. The chain's CDR3 is CASSLVPNEKLFF. CDR3 sequence (DNA): TGTGCCAGCAGCTTAGTCCCTAATGAAAAACTGTTTTTT.